This T cell receptor beta chain is drawn from a study of tumor and adjacent non-tumor tissue in lung cancer. On the study more broadly: Patients comprised 12 adenocarcinoma, a couple of squamous cell carcinoma and 1 small cell lung cancer. Aged about 30 to 76 years, patients included 10 men and about 5 women with stage I to III disease. Overall study results and limits: Significantly higher TCR diversity was found in tumor than normal lung.

CDR1 is SQVTM and CDR2 is ANQGSEA in the germline V gene. The CDR3 has 13 amino acids. Trimming cost V 5 bases and J 0 bases, with 11 bases left between them. The library came from three nested PCR rounds adapted from ARM-PCR protocols. TCRdb reprocessed the multiplex PCR reads with MiXCR, giving one entry per CDR3 protein. Of about 76,000 distinct CDR3 sequences in the sample, roughly 75% were seen once. No cell sorting was done before RNA was extracted from the tissue. Newly diagnosed lung cancer patients had thoracic surgery in China, August–November 2014, without prior chemotherapy. For this clonotype: Its target is unknown. Without the conserved terminal phenylalanine or tryptophan, this CDR3 likely stems from a read error.

The receptor comes from a woman aged 70 to 79 with non-small cell lung cancer. Source material: lung tumor tissue. This chain joins TRBV29-1 and TRBJ2-7; tentative D call: TRBD2 (6 bases). CDR3 in DNA: TGCAGCGTTAGTTCTAGCGCCTCCTACGAGCAGTACCTC. This encodes CSVSSSASYEQYL.